The T cell receptor beta chain described here comes from a study of control samples from healthy donors and cancer patients. Germline V CDR1 and CDR2: MNHNS, SASEGT. This CDR3 spans 17 amino acids. V was trimmed by 2 bases and J by 8 bases, leaving 22 bases between them. Method: immunoSEQ multiplex PCR; TCRdb's copy keeps in-frame clones and lacks some. The sample yields fewer than 200,000 clones, just over 90% seen once. This sequence joins TRBV6-1 and TRBJ2-1; D not resolved. Sequenced sample: blood. This TCR was sampled from a woman aged 60-75 years in good health. CDR3: CASSETVRRSVPDEQFF. CDR3 coding DNA: TGTGCCAGCAGTGAAACAGTCCGCAGGTCGGTTCCGGATGAGCAGTTCTTC.